This T cell receptor beta chain was profiled in a study of CD8+CD57+ T cells in acquired aplastic anemia. Study-wide context: Isolated CD4+ and CD8+ cells, once sorted, yielded DNA averaging around 3 ug. Healthy donor sequencing depth: around 10 million CD4+, fewer than 12 million CD8+ reads. Study-wide points: Patients and controls had CD8+ Simpson's diversity values that were not significantly distinct. Both patients and controls carried the same twenty-nine CD8+ CDR3 sequences.

This clonotype was counted ten times or more. Its antigen remains unidentified. Profiling of TCR beta VDJ combinations and CDR3 sequences used genomic DNA as template. TCRdb re-called the reads with MiXCR, one entry per CDR3 protein. Of some 190,000 distinct CDR3 sequences listed, around half were seen once; the top ten hold about 2.9%. The TCR was taken from a human donor in good health. The sample was sorted CD4+, CD8+, or CD8+CD57+ T cells (not recorded which) from PBMCs.

The CDR3 DNA is TGCGCCAGCAGCAAGGACAGAGTCACGAGGGACACTGAAGCTTTCTTT. Amino acid sequence: CASSKDRVTRDTEAFF. The chain recombines TRBV5-1 with TRBJ1-1; TRBD1 is a possible D gene (6 bases). The V gene lost 4 bases and the J gene lost 3 bases, with 19 bases spanning the gap. Germline values: CDR1 SGHRS, CDR2 YFSETQ. The CDR3 has 16 residues.